This T cell receptor (beta chain) emerged from a study of tumor-infiltrating lymphocytes in primary liver carcinoma. Study context: Tumor lesions were T1-T3 N0M0 and spanned about 4.2 to 10 cm.

This clonotype has a count of ten or more. The target antigen is unknown. Bulk tissue was left unsorted, and RNA and DNA were co-extracted from about 20-30 mg of it. Whole-study results and caveats: Only about 7.5-24% of top clones were detected in all five tumor regions. Tumor region pairs overlapped more than did tumor-adjacent and tumor-blood pairs.

TCR beta cDNA was made from approximately 500 ng total RNA with a constant-region primer. Three nested multiplex PCR rounds of slightly modified ARM-PCR generated TCR beta libraries. With TRBV1-TRBV30 forward primers and a C-beta reverse primer, the first two PCR rounds were run for roughly 10 cycles each. TCRdb ran MiXCR on the multiplex PCR reads and lists one entry per CDR3 protein. The sample contains 55,000 to 70,000 distinct CDR3 sequences, just over 70% of which appear only once. Trimming stripped 2 bases from V and 1 base from J, with 11 bases between. The CDR3 covers 14 residues. Germline lookup yields CDR1 SQVTM and CDR2 ANQGSEA.

The sample was liver tumor tissue from sampling region 2. As for subset: tumor region T2, inferior pole. The gene calls are TRBV29-1 and TRBJ2-5; D is unclear. This TCR was recovered from a man aged 35 to 55 with primary liver carcinoma and hepatitis B virus infection. In DNA, the CDR3 is TGCAGCGTTGAATTCCCAGCCGCCCAAGAGACCCAGTACTTC. This sequence encodes CSVEFPAAQETQYF.